These 27 T cell receptor beta chains share one sample of origin, sequenced in a study of T cells in Graves' hyperthyroidism and ophthalmopathy. Amplified regions were TCR beta CDR3 sequences from RNA transcripts. HTBI primers were the set used in a first-round RT-PCR of the TCR CDR3. In TCRdb, the multiplex PCR reads were re-called with MiXCR into one record per CDR3 protein. Of about 570,000 distinct CDR3 sequences in the sample, roughly 46% were seen once. Sequenced sample: peripheral blood or thyroid tissue (not recorded which). These receptors all come from an adult woman with Graves' disease, either hyperthyroidism or ophthalmopathy (not recorded which).

The chain recombines TRBV20-1 with TRBJ2-7; 10 bases agree with TRBD2. The CDR3 covers 14 residues. Per germline, CDR1 DFQATT and CDR2 SNEGSKA (reference sequence). V shed 6 bases, J shed 4 bases, and the junction held 9 bases outside the gene matches. The CDR3 here is CSAEPGLAEYEQYF. CDR3 nucleotide sequence: TGCAGTGCCGAGCCCGGACTAGCGGAATACGAGCAGTACTTC.

The genes are TRBV20-1 and TRBJ1-4; TRBD1 is a possible D gene (5 bases). Germline V gene lookup returns CDR1 DFQATT and CDR2 SNEGSKA (reference sequence). The CDR3 spans 14 residues. V dropped 4 bases and J dropped 10 bases, with 19 bases sitting between them. The CDR3 DNA follows: TGCAGTGCTAAGAATAGCGGGGGTTTTGGAAAACTGTTTTTT. Its protein is CSAKNSGGFGKLFF.

Turning to this clonotype: At one end the junction does not follow the germline gene, possibly because of a read error. The rearrangement uses TRBV7-9 and TRBJ2-2; 9 nucleotides agree with TRBD1. The CDR3 has 18 residues. From germline, CDR1 is SEHNR and CDR2 FQNEAQ (reference sequence). The CDR3 loop reads CASKEIGGGTGTTGELLF. The CDR3 DNA is TGTGCCAGCAAAGAAATTGGGGGGGGGACAGGGACCACCGGGGAGCTGCTTTTT.

This chain links TRBV19 with TRBJ1-2; no definite D call. CDR3 size: 13 residues. Deletions cut 6 bases from V and 8 bases from J, with 16 bases between. CDR1 and CDR2 (germline): LNHDA, SQIVND (reference sequence). The CDR3 bases are TGTGCCAGTAGGAAAAGGGTAGCGGTAGGCTACACCTTC. It is translated as CASRKRVAVGYTF. The variable domain in full, completed from reference TRBV19 and TRBJ1-2, reads DGGITQSPKYLFRKEGQNVTLSCEQNLNHDAMYWYRQDPGQGLRLIYYSQIVNDFQKGDIAEGYSVSREKKESFPLTVTSAQKNPTAFYLCASRKRVAVGYTFGSGTRLTVV.

This sequence joins TRBV7-9 and TRBJ2-7; TRBD2 matches at 10 bases. Trimming cost V 5 bases and J 5 bases; bases outside gene matches: 6. The CDR3 loop spans 14 amino acids. Germline CDR1 is SEHNR and CDR2 is FQNEAQ (reference sequence). The CDR3 DNA is TGTGCCAGCAGCGTCCTAGCGGGAGTTAACGAGCAGTACTTC. This sequence encodes CASSVLAGVNEQYF.

The chain has TRBV2 and TRBJ1-5; 9 nucleotides agree with TRBD1. The CDR3 totals 17 residues. CDR1 SNHLY and CDR2 FYNNEI come from the germline V gene. The junction had 9 bases not matched to a gene; V was cut back by 6 bases and J by 0 bases. CDR3 in amino acids: CASRAGTGSYSNQPQHF. DNA of the CDR3: TGTGCCAGCAGGGCCGGGACAGGGTCATATAGCAATCAGCCCCAGCATTTT.

In regard to this clonotype: The junction and the germline gene differ at one end; a read error may be behind it. CDR3 protein: CAISESRGPEAFF. The CDR3 DNA follows: TGTGCCATCAGTGAGTCGAGAGGGCCTGAAGCTTTCTTT. V and J are TRBV6-4 and TRBJ1-1; D unresolved. The germline CDR1 and CDR2 sequences are MRHNA and SNTAGT. The CDR3 is 13 amino acids.

For this clonotype: An end of the junction does not agree with germline; a read error may underlie this. This sequence joins TRBV20-1 and TRBJ2-5, with D hard to call. The CDR3 runs 8 residues. Per the germline V gene, CDR1 is DFQATT and CDR2 is SNEGSKA (reference sequence). The chain's CDR3 is CSAITQDF. CDR3 DNA sequence: TGCAGTGCTATTACCCAGGACTTC.

This clonotype was detected a few times. The rearrangement joins TRBV2 to TRBJ2-7; D is perhaps TRBD2 (6 bases). The CDR3 runs to 14 residues. Germline assignment: CDR1 SNHLY and CDR2 FYNNEI. V was shortened by 7 bases and J by 0 bases, with 13 bases between the two germline ends. The CDR3: CASKRQGLSYEQYF. Here the CDR3 DNA reads TGTGCCAGCAAGCGGCAGGGACTCTCCTACGAGCAGTACTTC.

The chain joins TRBV29-1 to TRBJ2-5; maybe TRBD1 (6 bases). This CDR3 spans 13 amino acids. Looked up from germline, CDR1 is SQVTM and CDR2 is ANQGSEA. DNA of the CDR3: TGCACCGAACTCAGGGGCGGTCAAGAGACCCAGTACTTC. Translating it yields CTELRGGQETQYF.

The rearrangement uses TRBV9 and TRBJ1-2; D uncertain. The germline CDR1 and CDR2 sequences are SGDLS and YYNGEE. V was trimmed by 3 bases and J by 5 bases, leaving 8 bases between them. CDR3 length: 12 residues. This chain's CDR3 is CASSGSGYGYTF. DNA of the CDR3: TGTGCCAGCAGCGGCTCCGGATATGGCTACACCTTC.

V is TRBV10-3 and J is TRBJ1-1; D gene unclear. Germline V gene data show CDR1 as ENHRY and CDR2 as SYGVKD. The CDR3 loop spans 14 amino acids. V shed 2 bases and J shed 5 bases, with 12 bases lying between them. DNA of the CDR3: TGTGCCATCAGTGAGATTAGATTGAGGACTGAAGCTTTCTTT. This sequence encodes CAISEIRLRTEAFF.

The V gene is TRBV15, the J gene TRBJ2-7; 7 nucleotides match TRBD1. This CDR3 is 13 amino acids long. CDR1 and CDR2 (germline): LNHNV, YYDKDF (reference sequence). V was clipped by 4 bases and J by 2 bases; unmatched bases: 2. CDR3 coding DNA: TGTGCCACCAGCAAGGGGGCCCCCTACGAGCAGTACTTC. Protein product: CATSKGAPYEQYF.

This clonotype has a count of ten or more. The CDR3 coding sequence is TGTGCCAGCAGCAAAAAACCCGGGACAGGGACCTTCTACGAGCAGTACTTC. It codes for CASSKKPGTGTFYEQYF. The V call is TRBV7-9, the J call TRBJ2-7; 9 bases are shared with TRBD1. This CDR3 is built from 17 residues. The junction had 14 bases not matched to a gene; V was cut back by 5 bases and J by 3 bases. The germline V gene encodes CDR1 SEHNR and CDR2 FQNEAQ (reference sequence).

This clonotype was counted only a few times. Possible read error: a much larger clone is one base away. The V and J genes are TRBV7-3 and TRBJ2-7, with a weak D call TRBD2 (6 bases). Germline-derived CDR1 and CDR2 are SGHTA and FQGTGA. The length of the CDR3 is 15 residues. Trimming took 8 bases from V and 2 from J, leaving 19 bases between them. This chain's CDR3 is CASGWGRRDPYEQYF. The DNA for the CDR3 is TGTGCCAGCGGCTGGGGACGGAGGGACCCCTACGAGCAGTACTTC.

V and J are TRBV29-1 and TRBJ1-2, with 7 bases fitting TRBD1. The germline gives CDR1 SQVTM, CDR2 ANQGSEA. V was pared by 5 bases and J by 2 bases, with 8 bases of the junction left unmatched. The CDR3 is 14 amino acids. The CDR3 here is CSVKGDSVNYGYTF. CDR3 coding DNA: TGCAGCGTTAAAGGGGACAGTGTAAACTATGGCTACACCTTC.

This clonotype was recorded at least ten times. The CDR3 region has the DNA TGTGCCAGCAGCCACGGAGATGCGGGGCGGGAGCGCGAGCAGTACTTC. Translating it yields CASSHGDAGREREQYF. The rearrangement joins TRBV3-1 to TRBJ2-7; TRBD2 matches 7 bases. CDR3 size: 16 residues. V shed 3 bases and J 6 bases; nucleotides not matched to a gene: 14. Germline V CDR1 and CDR2: LGHDT, YNNKEL (reference sequence).

The V gene is TRBV5-4, the J gene TRBJ2-7, with 10 nucleotides matching TRBD2. This CDR3 contains 15 residues. CDR1 SGHNT and CDR2 YYREEE come from the germline V gene (reference sequence). J was trimmed by 0 bases and V by 4 bases; bases with no gene match: 4. The CDR3 DNA reads TGTGCCAGCAGCCCGAGCGGGAGGGCCTCCTACGAGCAGTACTTC. Protein: CASSPSGRASYEQYF.

With regard to this clonotype: One end of the junction is discordant with germline, which a read error may explain. This chain joins TRBV24-1 and TRBJ2-2, with 8 bases matching TRBD1. There are 14 residues in the CDR3. Looked up from germline, CDR1 is KGHDR and CDR2 is SFDVKD. The CDR3 DNA sequence: TGTGCCAGCAGTCAGTCACAGGGGGCCGGGGAGCTGTTTTTT. Translated, it gives CASSQSQGAGELFF.

The chain has TRBV7-3 and TRBJ2-2; D remains ambiguous. Germline CDR1 is SGHTA and CDR2 is FQGTGA. Trimming cost V 0 bases and J 2 bases, with 7 bases left between them. This CDR3 has 15 residues. CDR3 nucleotide sequence: TGTGCCAGCAGCTTAACTCCCAAAAACACCGGGGAGCTGTTTTTT. Translating gives CASSLTPKNTGELFF.

The chain uses TRBV7-2 and TRBJ2-7; perhaps TRBD1 as D (5 bases). V was trimmed by 3 bases and J by 3 bases, leaving 9 bases between them. Germline values: CDR1 SGHTA, CDR2 FQGNSA. The CDR3 has 13 amino acids. The CDR3 DNA reads as TGTGCCAGCAGCTTTGCCAGGGACTACGAGCAGTACTTC. Translating gives CASSFARDYEQYF.

The chain couples TRBV10-2 to TRBJ2-2; the D gene is possibly TRBD1 (5 bases). From germline, CDR1 is WSHSY and CDR2 SAAADI. Trimming removed 9 bases from V and 2 bases from J, with 13 bases in between. CDR3 size: 14 residues. CDR3: CASQRQGNTGELFF. The CDR3 DNA sequence: TGCGCCAGTCAACGGCAGGGTAACACCGGGGAGCTGTTTTTT.

The rearrangement links TRBV5-1 to TRBJ2-1; D is uncertain. In germline, CDR1 is SGHRS, CDR2 YFSETQ. V was shortened by 0 bases and J by 7 bases, with 8 bases between the two germline ends. This CDR3 region has 13 residues. The CDR3 sequence is CASSLAVLNEQFF. The CDR3 DNA follows: TGCGCCAGCAGCTTGGCCGTCTTGAATGAGCAGTTCTTC.

Ten or more counts support this clonotype. V gene TRBV3-1 combines with J gene TRBJ2-5; tentatively, D is TRBD1 or TRBD2 (5 bases each). From germline, CDR1 is LGHDT and CDR2 YNNKEL (reference sequence). V lost 4 bases and J 5 bases, leaving 14 bases between the germline ends. CDR3 length: 14 residues. CDR3: CASSRFQGRETQYF. The CDR3 nucleotides read TGTGCCAGCAGCCGATTTCAGGGACGGGAGACCCAGTACTTC.

The V call is TRBV25-1, the J call TRBJ2-2; TRBD1 matches 7 bases. The CDR3 extends over 15 amino acids. Germline CDR1 MGHDK, CDR2 SYGVNS. The junction had 13 bases not matched to a gene; V was cut back by 8 bases and J by 7 bases. The CDR3 DNA is TGTGCCAGCTTAGTTAACAGGGGCTGGGTCGGGGAGCTGTTTTTT. As protein: CASLVNRGWVGELFF.

J is TRBJ1-1 and V is TRBV25-1; 7 nucleotides match TRBD1. The CDR3 covers 13 residues. Trimming at V came to 7 bases and at J to 9 bases, leaving 11 bases not matched to a gene. Germline values: CDR1 MGHDK, CDR2 SYGVNS. CDR3 nucleotides: TGTGCCAGCATCGCAGGGGGGGCCCCTCAAGCTTTCTTT. Translation gives CASIAGGAPQAFF. Supplemented by reference TRBV25-1 and TRBJ1-1, the full variable domain reads EADIYQTPRYLVIGTGKKITLECSQTMGHDKMYWYQQDPGMELHLIHYSYGVNSTEKGDLSSESTVSRIRTEHFPLTLESARPSHTSQYLCASIAGGAPQAFFGQGTRLTVV.

J is TRBJ1-2 and V is TRBV9; D remains unclear. V was cut by 3 bases and J by 4 bases, with 10 bases left in between. Germline CDR1 and CDR2: SGDLS and YYNGEE. This CDR3 is 13 amino acids long. DNA for the CDR3: TGTGCCAGCAGCGGCTCCAACTTCTATGGCTACACCTTC. Amino acid sequence: CASSGSNFYGYTF.